The 14 T cell receptor beta chains in this list originate from one sample, sequenced in a study of sequential checkpoint blockade in melanoma (dated by TCRdb to about 2019). The treatment or condition label here, explained by the study, means: randomized to nivolumab then ipilimumab (arm A) or the reverse (arm B). Receptor libraries were prepared by the immunoSEQ multiplex PCR assay. The table comes from immuneACCESS by way of TCRdb, which keeps in-frame sequences with V and J called. Part of the clones is missing from these tables; in studies checked, under half for an unresolved V gene and the rest for unknown reasons. Across this sample there are 10,000 or so clones, with around 78% seen only once. 14% of the sample goes to the ten largest clones. The source was CD8+ T cells sorted from blood (inferred from file names), collected from a patient given nivolumab and ipilimumab in sequence. The receptors originated from a human donor with melanoma.

The rearrangement uses TRBV9 and TRBJ2-2, with a weak D call TRBD1 (6 bases). V was shortened by 4 bases and J by 3 bases, with 13 bases between the two germline ends. Germline V CDR1 and CDR2: SGDLS, YYNGEE. CDR3 length: 15 amino acids. CDR3 loop: CASSPWDIYTGELFF. CDR3 bases: TGTGCCAGCAGCCCTTGGGACATTTACACCGGGGAGCTGTTTTTT.

The chain employs TRBV5-6 and TRBJ1-5; 11 positions match TRBD1. J lost 7 bases, V lost 4 bases, and 7 bases had no gene match. The CDR3 totals 15 residues. In germline, CDR1 is SGHDT, CDR2 YYEEEE. Written as DNA, the CDR3 is TGTGCCAGCAGCCTCGGGACAGGGGGGAAACAGCCCCAGCATTTT. Its protein is CASSLGTGGKQPQHF.

This chain uses TRBV19 with TRBJ1-2, with TRBD1 matching over 8 bases. V shed 9 bases and J 4 bases; nucleotides not matched to a gene: 7. The V gene's germline CDR1 is LNHDA and CDR2 SQIVND (reference sequence). The CDR3 is 13 residues long. CDR3 sequence reads: CASREGQVYGYTF. In DNA form, the CDR3 reads TGTGCCAGCAGAGAGGGACAGGTCTATGGCTACACCTTC.

In this sample, this clone turned up once. The rearrangement joins TRBV7-2 to TRBJ2-7; 8 nucleotides agree with TRBD2. The length of the CDR3 is 13 residues. Germline V gives CDR1 SGHTA, CDR2 FQGNSA. As DNA, the CDR3 is TGTGCCAGCGGCTTACGGGAGGGCCACGAGCAGTACGTC. Its protein is CASGLREGHEQYV.

The chain uses TRBV6-4 and TRBJ2-2; 7 bases line up with TRBD2. The CDR3 runs 13 residues. Germline assignment: CDR1 MRHNA and CDR2 SNTAGT. V lost 2 bases, J lost 7 bases, and 1 base stayed unmatched. The CDR3 DNA follows: TGTGCCAGCAGTGACAGCGGGGTCGGGGAGCTGTTTTTT. This encodes CASSDSGVGELFF.

The genes are TRBV11-3 and TRBJ2-3, with TRBD1 identical over 8 bases. The CDR3 has 14 amino acids. The V gene's germline CDR1 is SGHNT and CDR2 YENEEA. V lost 5 bases to trimming and J lost 1 base; unmatched junction nucleotides: 2. This CDR3 is CASSPTGGTDTQYF. CDR3 sequence (DNA): TGTGCCAGCAGCCCGACAGGGGGCACAGATACGCAGTATTTT.

This chain links TRBV15 with TRBJ1-5; D is perhaps TRBD1 (5 bases). V was pared by 0 bases and J by 4 bases, with 16 bases between. Germline V lookup: CDR1 LNHNV, CDR2 YYDKDF (reference sequence). The CDR3 is 17 residues long. The CDR3 nucleotides are TGTGCCACCAGCAGAGATCTCGGGGGGTACGAGAATCAGCCCCAGCATTTT. Translating gives CATSRDLGGYENQPQHF.

This clone has only a few counts. The chain employs TRBV6-5 and TRBJ2-3; D is unresolved. Between the trimmed V and J ends, which lost 9 bases and 6 bases, there was a span of 10 bases. Germline loops: CDR1 MNHEY, CDR2 SVGAGI. The CDR3 is made up of 11 amino acids. CDR3 sequence: CASLAGDTQYF. The CDR3 coding sequence is TGTGCCAGTCTCGCCGGGGATACGCAGTATTTT.

This clone was detected only a few times. This sequence joins TRBV10-3 and TRBJ2-7; D may be TRBD1 (6 bases). V dropped 6 bases and J dropped 4 bases, with 19 bases sitting between them. The germline V gene has CDR1 ENHRY and CDR2 SYGVKD. This CDR3 has 15 amino acids. The CDR3 region has the DNA TGTGCCATCAGCCTGACAGGTCGGGGCCTTTACGAGCAGTACGTC. Translated: CAISLTGRGLYEQYV.

The chain is built from TRBV7-9 and TRBJ2-7; 10 bases are shared with TRBD1. The CDR3 loop spans 15 amino acids. The trim removed 2 bases at V and 3 bases at J, leaving 4 bases unmatched. Germline loops: CDR1 SEHNR, CDR2 FQNEAQ (reference sequence). Here the CDR3 DNA reads TGTGCCAGCAGCTTACGGGACAGGGGTAACTACGAGCAGTACTTC. It translates to CASSLRDRGNYEQYF.

The rearrangement links TRBV18 to TRBJ2-1; TRBD2 aligns across 12 bases. V shed 3 bases, J shed 9 bases, and the junction held 9 bases outside the gene matches. Germline V gene sequence: CDR1 KGHSH, CDR2 LQKENI. The CDR3 covers 16 residues. CDR3 residues: CASSPETSGRFGEQFF. The CDR3, as DNA: TGTGCCAGCTCACCCGAGACTAGCGGGAGATTCGGTGAGCAGTTCTTC.

The V and J genes are TRBV9 and TRBJ2-7; TRBD2 is a possible D gene (5 bases). There are 14 residues in the CDR3. The V and J ends lost 3 bases and 0 bases respectively, with 10 bases between them. Germline V gene data show CDR1 as SGDLS and CDR2 as YYNGEE. Here the CDR3 DNA reads TGTGCCAGCAGCGGACTACAGAACTCCTACGAGCAGTACTTC. This sequence encodes CASSGLQNSYEQYF.

The gene calls are TRBV6-1 and TRBJ2-1, with D perhaps TRBD2 (6 bases). Germline values: CDR1 MNHNS, CDR2 SASEGT. V was shortened by 4 bases and J by 3 bases, with 13 bases between the two germline ends. The CDR3 totals 15 residues. CDR3 residues: CASSGGGMDYNEQFF. In nucleotides, the CDR3 is TGTGCCAGCAGTGGTGGCGGGATGGACTACAATGAGCAGTTCTTC.

This clone appeared a few times. The chain couples TRBV6-4 to TRBJ1-6, with D possibly matching TRBD1 (5 bases). The CDR3 extends over 13 amino acids. Between the trimmed V and J ends, which lost 6 bases and 9 bases, there was a span of 12 bases. Per germline, CDR1 MRHNA and CDR2 SNTAGT. CDR3 coding DNA: TGTGCCAGCAGAGAGACAGAGAGTTCACCCCTCCACTTT. Residues: CASRETESSPLHF.